This T cell receptor beta chain was identified in a study of cytomegalovirus exposure and HLA in healthy donors (dated by TCRdb to 2016 to 2017). Looking at the study overall: According to an earlier analysis of 587 of the donors, some 180 million T cells yielded 117 million unique TCR beta sequences and around 280 Gb of sequence data. An early release covering roughly 600 HLA-typed donors comprised 250 to 350 gigabases of sequencing data and tens of millions of unique TCR sequences. The genetic ancestry cluster associated with self-reported Caucasian donors included approximately 85% of the roughly 400 genotyped donors. The aim of the study was to test whether cataloging public T cell receptors could identify signatures of past pathogen exposure. The study profiled the T cell repertoires of hundreds of subjects by immunosequencing and related them to cytomegalovirus serostatus. In addition to the first cohort of hundreds of subjects, a separate validation cohort of approximately 130 different subjects was used. To predict cytomegalovirus infection status, the study brought together high-throughput TCR immunosequencing, statistical association of individual TCRs with disease status, and machine learning. To study patterns of TCR occurrence, a later analysis re-analyzed previously published TCR beta repertoires from 650 to 750 donors and added high-resolution HLA genotyping. In the later analysis, no new phenotypic data were used to find candidate immune exposures; instead, reliance was placed on TCR beta sequences and their occurrence across donors. An earlier analysis of about 600 of the donors used high-throughput TCR beta sequencing to judge whether each TCR beta V gene segment behaved as functional or pseudogenic. Donor age, sex, ethnicity and CMV serostatus were collected together with the repertoire data. A later genetic analysis took genome-wide SNP genotypes for about 65% of the roughly 670 donors and used that subset as a discovery cohort. All discovery cohort repertoires had been generated on a single sequencing platform. Both class I and class II loci were covered by HLA typing, at four-digit resolution. The number of typed donors differed by locus: about 620-630 for A, B, C, DRB1 and DQB1; approximately 520 for DQA1; approximately 600 for DPA1; and about 450 for DPB1. Four or five DR-DQ haplotypes were handled as single units for association and clustering because linkage in the cohort was strong. Across approximately 400 genotyped donors of the cohort, an average of about 240,000 unique TCR beta nucleotide sequences per donor were sequenced, and 15% to 20% of those sequences were non-productive. General conclusions and limits of the study: Because the 87-base-pair reads could not distinguish some IMGT-functional V segments, including TRBV6-2 and TRBV6-3, those segments were excluded. According to the authors, the approach could potentially be generalized to other disease states and immunological phenotypes. Several of the top co-occurrence clusters appeared to be linked to parvovirus B19, influenza, CMV and Epstein-Barr virus, according to a later analysis. In vitro tests confirmed that a few of the cytomegalovirus-associated TCR beta chains recognize cytomegalovirus antigens. Cytomegalovirus status was reported to be diagnosed by the classifier with high specificity and sensitivity in both the original and validation cohorts. According to a later analysis, TCR association rates differed among HLA loci, with DRB1 alleles showing the most associated TCRs and HLA-C alleles showing the fewest. The study listed 150 to 200 TCR beta chains as associated with cytomegalovirus. In a later analysis, some 18,000 TCR beta sequences were associated with specific HLA alleles at a false discovery rate of 0.05. Immune exposure information for the cohort was limited to CMV serostatus. When HLA alleles, especially DR and DQ, strongly co-occurred, TCR associations were difficult to assign to individual alleles. Broadly in line with IMGT annotations, most TCR beta V segments showed up in productive rearrangements about 87% or about 30% of the time in an earlier analysis of 450 to 600 of the donors. Linkage disequilibrium might explain the correlated functional status among segregating V segments, but an unknown experimental factor could not be ruled out. In a later genetic analysis, a missense DCLRE1C variant was associated with V-gene and J-gene trimming of TCR beta chains, and the association was replicated in an independent cohort. A further reported finding was that TCR beta sequences accurately predicted the HLA-A and HLA-B alleles for most subjects in the first cohort. Because counts were too low, roughly 16 rarely observed V segments, including chromosome 9 orphons, were left out of the earlier analysis of a few hundred of the donors. Most CMV-associated TCR beta chains appeared to be HLA-restricted in a later analysis, and the HLA associations seemed to be driven largely by CMV exposure. Roughly uniform sequencing depth across donors was assumed in presence/absence analyses, although this assumption may not hold. A cluster of highly shared sequence variants was judged likely to represent a technical artifact of the sequencing pipeline. Because HLA typing was missing for some donors at each locus, association tests included only the typed subset. Compared with equally common non-associated chains, HLA-associated TCR beta chains in a later analysis were more clonally expanded and had lower generation probabilities. This cohort had only TCR beta chains sequenced, and the lack of alpha or paired-chain data limited which features could be detected. In a later genetic analysis, fewer N-insertions in productive TCRs were reported among donors in an Asian-associated ancestry cluster than the roughly 700-donor mean. Across donors, most TCR sequences were observed very rarely, whereas some public TCRs were present in many individuals.

The library relied on the immunoSEQ multiplex PCR assay. The multiplex PCR relied on a mix of 60 forward primers for TCR Vbeta segments and 13 reverse primers for TCR Jbeta segments. The CDR3 region of rearranged TCR beta genes was amplified from genomic DNA with a multiplex PCR assay. The Illumina HiSeq System was used to sequence the amplified TCR beta libraries as 87-base-pair reads. Processing in the source paper ran as follows. A later analysis counted some 74 million unique TCR beta chains across the 500 to 850 repertoires, and some 11 million of these chains were shared by at least two donors. Raw reads were error-corrected and collapsed into unique sequences with a nearest-neighbor algorithm that merged closely related sequences to remove PCR and sequencing errors. Alignment of CDR3 sequences to IMGT reference sequences was used to assign V, D and J gene segments. For a sequence to be retained, at least a six-nucleotide match to both a V gene segment and a J gene segment was required. Rearrangements were classified as productive when the CDR3 lacked stop codons and remained in frame with V and J, and all other rearrangements were classified as non-productive. Following IMGT convention, CDR3 was defined as the stretch from the second conserved V-encoded cysteine up to the conserved J-encoded phenylalanine. The earlier analysis of around 640 of the donors excluded sequences that lacked an unambiguous match to a single V gene segment. In an earlier analysis of 500 to 750 of the donors, V segments were called functional above 56.7% productive rearrangements and were called segregating when the between-donor standard deviation exceeded 5%. A statistical classification framework was built for diagnosing cytomegalovirus status from the catalog of TCR beta chain sequences. In a later analysis, TCR nucleotide sequences were compared against IMGT/GENE-DB human TR gene sequences so that V and J genes could be assigned. Using the TCRdist pipeline, a later analysis assigned CDR3 sequences along with most-parsimonious VDJ recombination scenarios. In a later analysis, every TCR beta chain was defined by the combination of its CDR3 amino acid sequence and its V-gene family, and reads without a unique V-gene family were dropped. In a later analysis, 550 to 650 highly shared, low-generation-probability nucleotide sequences were removed to address suspected cross-contamination and a sequencing artifact. In a later analysis, a clonal expansion index was calculated for each public chain from normalized within-repertoire ranks of inferred template counts. In a later analysis, generation probabilities were computed using a VDJ recombination model fitted to out-of-frame rearrangements, and the results were checked against IGoR. In a later analysis, TCR-TCR, TCR-HLA and TCR-CMV co-occurrence was scored with hypergeometric tests, and a repertoire-size bias correction was applied to TCR pairs. A later analysis estimated false discovery rates by permuting HLA or CMV assignments 20 times. A later analysis grouped co-occurring TCRs with DBSCAN, adding TCRdist sequence similarity when clustering within HLA-allele-positive subsets. Repertoires with fewer than 30,000 or more than 120,000 public chains, plus five repertoires with anomalous nucleotide sharing, were excluded from co-occurrence clustering. The table comes from immuneACCESS by way of TCRdb, which keeps in-frame sequences with V and J called. Part of the clones is missing from these tables; in studies checked, under half for an unresolved V gene and the rest for unknown reasons. V and J calls plus clone size are reproduced from that table; the DNA served to infer D and trimming. The sample table lists about 190,000 clones, around 87% of them with a count of one. Of the sample, roughly 1.8% is held by the ten largest clones.

The CDR3 runs 12 amino acids, cysteine and phenylalanine included. This entry keeps only the CDR3 DNA: 36 bases, framed from base 1. Cut back by 5 bases and 3 bases, the V and J ends lie 7 bases apart. The germline V gene provides CDR1 MNHEY and CDR2 SVGAGI. The cohort consisted of fewer than 700 healthy bone marrow donors. All cohort members were sampled while nominally healthy, although unrecorded immune exposures were likely present. The donor tested CMV seronegative, placing the donor among the 350 to 400 seronegative members of the cohort. A peripheral blood sample was provided by each donor, and peripheral blood mononuclear cells were used for TCR beta sequencing. Genomic DNA was extracted from the blood cell samples with the Qiagen DNeasy Blood Extraction Kit. Remarks on this clone: No cognate antigen has been identified for it. Per-nucleotide qualities are absent, and no much larger clonotype sits a single base away.

The sequence was collected from a woman in her late teens or twenties in good health and CMV-seronegative. What was sequenced was PBMCs. Recombination connected TRBV6-5 to TRBJ1-2, with TRBD1 as a weak D call on 5 bases. The nucleotides read TGTGCCAGCAGTACGGGGGACTATGGCTACACCTTC. The encoded protein is CASSTGDYGYTF.